Listed below are T cell receptor beta chains from one sample, sequenced in a study of blood T cell repertoires in COVID-19. Profiled with immunoSEQ multiplex PCR; TCRdb holds only in-frame clones, not every one. The sample contains approximately 220,000 clones, 84% of which appear only once. The source material was PBMCs or T cells enriched from blood (not recorded which). The receptor set was obtained from a woman in her forties who had recovered from COVID-19. Both conserved end residues are part of each CDR3. The order of the fields is V gene, J gene, clone size, D gene, CDR3 protein, CDR3 DNA. A D gene is named only where the DNA matches it firmly. Rows may omit the clone size; those that give it use once, few, many or a size class.

>TRBV7-3|TRBJ1-1|few|.
CASSLSGMNTEAFF
TGTGCCAGCAGCCTTTCAGGGATGAACACTGAAGCTTTCTTT
>TRBV7-8|TRBJ1-2|.|.
CASSLNQGTSYGYTF
TGTGCCAGCAGCTTAAATCAGGGGACCAGCTATGGCTACACCTTC
>TRBV28|TRBJ1-1|.|TRBD1
CASSFDRGANTEAFF
TGTGCCAGCAGCTTCGACAGGGGGGCGAACACTGAAGCTTTCTTT
>TRBV30|TRBJ2-1|once|TRBD2
CAWSSLAGIIDEQFF
TGTGCCTGGAGTTCACTAGCGGGTATAATCGATGAGCAGTTCTTC
>TRBV9|TRBJ2-1|once|.
CASSVGGGNEQFF
TGTGCCAGCAGCGTAGGGGGCGGCAATGAGCAGTTCTTC
>TRBV28|TRBJ1-1|.|.
CASSLWRNEAFF
TGTGCCAGCAGTTTATGGCGGAACGAAGCTTTCTTT
>TRBV25-1|TRBJ2-6|once|TRBD1
CASSVGQGVASGANVLTF
TGTGCCAGCAGTGTGGGACAGGGGGTGGCTAGTGGGGCCAACGTCCTGACTTTC
>TRBV12-3/TRBV12-4|TRBJ1-1|few|.
CASSLSQFEAFF
TGTGCCAGCAGTTTATCCCAGTTCGAAGCTTTCTTT
>TRBV11-2|TRBJ2-7|.|.
CASSLAGIEQYF
TGTGCCAGCAGCTTAGCGGGAATCGAGCAGTACTTC
>TRBV5-1|TRBJ2-2|once|.
CASAVQGNNGELFF
TGCGCCAGCGCCGTTCAGGGTAATAACGGGGAGCTGTTTTTT
>TRBV5-1|TRBJ2-3|.|TRBD2
CASSLSRLAGGGSTDTQYF
TGCGCCAGCAGCTTGTCTCGACTAGCGGGAGGGGGGAGCACAGATACGCAGTATTTT
>TRBV11-3|TRBJ2-1|.|TRBD2
CASSLRLAAYNEQFF
TGTGCCAGCAGCTTAAGACTAGCGGCCTACAATGAGCAGTTCTTC
>TRBV6-5|TRBJ2-1|.|TRBD2
CASRATSGSTEQFF
TGTGCCAGCAGGGCGACTAGCGGGAGCACTGAGCAGTTCTTC
>TRBV11-1|TRBJ1-1|few|TRBD1
CASSVTGREAEAFF
TGTGCCAGCAGCGTGACAGGGAGAGAAGCTGAAGCTTTCTTT
>TRBV12-3/TRBV12-4|TRBJ2-5|once|TRBD1
CAISGQGIGTQYF
TGTGCCATATCCGGACAGGGGATTGGGACCCAGTACTTC
>TRBV19|TRBJ1-1|.|.
CASSIVLSWNTEAFF
TGTGCCAGTAGTATAGTCCTTTCGTGGAACACTGAAGCTTTCTTT
>TRBV30|TRBJ1-1|.|.
CAWSVQGWMEAFF
TGTGCCTGGAGTGTGCAGGGGTGGATGGAAGCTTTCTTT